A selection of T cell receptor beta chains follows, all from one sample in a study of T-cell reconstitution after alpha-beta-depleted transplantation in children. MiXCR, applied by TCRdb to the PCR reads, yields one record per CDR3 protein. The table records about 580,000 distinct CDR3 sequences, over 25% of them present only once. The input for sequencing was PBMCs, taken before TCRalphabeta/CD19-depleted stem cell transplant. The receptors shown here come from a boy in the first two years of life with Wiskott-Aldrich syndrome, due to receive a stem cell transplant. Each CDR3 is given with its conserved first and last residue. The D gene is left open where the match is weak. The size of a clone is reported for some rows only, either as once, few or many, or as a class for expanded clones.

j_call d_call v_call clone_size cdr3_nt cdr3_aa
TRBJ2-7 NA TRBV5-1 NA TGCGCCAGCAGCTTCCCAGGGGCCAACGAGCAGTACTTC CASSFPGANEQYF
TRBJ1-4 NA TRBV21-1 few TGTGCCAGCAGCAGACGGACAGCAGGAAATGAAAAACTGTTTTTT CASSRRTAGNEKLFF
TRBJ1-6 TRBD1 TRBV5-1 NA TGCGCCAGCAGCCTCAACCCAGACAGGGGAAATTCACCCCTCCACTTT CASSLNPDRGNSPLHF
TRBJ2-3 NA TRBV12-3/TRBV12-4 NA TGTGCCAGCAGCGAACCAGATACGCAGTATTTT CASSEPDTQYF
TRBJ2-7 NA TRBV20-1 NA TGCAGTGCTAGACTAGCATCCTACGAGCAGTACTTC CSARLASYEQYF
TRBJ2-5 TRBD1 TRBV20-1 NA TGCAGTGCTAGGGACAGGGGCGAGACCCAGTACTTC CSARDRGETQYF
TRBJ2-2 TRBD2 TRBV3-1 NA TGTGCCAGCAGCCAAGATCTAGAGGGACTAGCGGTGAACACCGGGGAGCTGTTTTTT CASSQDLEGLAVNTGELFF
TRBJ2-7 NA TRBV12-3/TRBV12-4 NA TGTGCCAGCAGTTGGGGGCGTGGGGCCTGGGAGCAGTACTTC CASSWGRGAWEQYF
TRBJ2-1 NA TRBV29-1 NA TGCAGCGGGACAGCCTTTCGCTACAATGAGCAGTTCTTC CSGTAFRYNEQFF
TRBJ2-1 NA TRBV28 NA TGTGCCAGCAGATTCCGGGCCTTTTACAATGAGCAGTTCTTC CASRFRAFYNEQFF
TRBJ1-1 NA TRBV5-1 few TGCGCCAGCAGCTTGGATTTGGCGGGGACTGAAGCTTTCTTT CASSLDLAGTEAFF
TRBJ2-3 NA TRBV20-1 NA TGCAGTGCTAGAGAGCGGGGTAGAGATACGCAGTATTTT CSARERGRDTQYF
TRBJ2-7 NA TRBV12-3/TRBV12-4 NA TGTGCCAGCACTTTAGCTAATTACGAGCAGTACTTC CASTLANYEQYF
TRBJ2-3 TRBD2 TRBV4-1 few TGCGCCAGCAGCCAAGATCGGACTAGAAGCACAGATACGCAGTATTTT CASSQDRTRSTDTQYF
TRBJ2-3 TRBD1 TRBV5-1 NA TGCGCCAGCAGCGCCTGGACAGGGGCAGCAGATACGCAGTATTTT CASSAWTGAADTQYF